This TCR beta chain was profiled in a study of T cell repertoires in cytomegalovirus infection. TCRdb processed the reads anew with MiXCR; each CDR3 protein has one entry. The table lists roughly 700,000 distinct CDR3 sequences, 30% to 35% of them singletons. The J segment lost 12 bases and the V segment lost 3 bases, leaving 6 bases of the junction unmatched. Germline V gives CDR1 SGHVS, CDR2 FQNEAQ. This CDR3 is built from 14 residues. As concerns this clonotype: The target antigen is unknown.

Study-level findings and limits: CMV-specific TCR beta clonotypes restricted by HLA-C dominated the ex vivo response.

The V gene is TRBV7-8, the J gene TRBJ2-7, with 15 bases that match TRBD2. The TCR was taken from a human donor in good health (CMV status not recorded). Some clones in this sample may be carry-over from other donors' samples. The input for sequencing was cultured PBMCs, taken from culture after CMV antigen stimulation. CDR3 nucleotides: TGTGCCAGCAGCTTGGGGACTAGCGGGAGGTCGCTGTACTTC. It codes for CASSLGTSGRSLYF.